This T cell receptor (beta chain) was found in a study of shared clonotypes between healthy human individuals. Details on this clone: As yet, its antigen is unknown.

Whole-study results and caveats: Between a few donors, naive CD4 clonotypes were shared at a level of approximately 5%.

Produced via immunoSEQ multiplex PCR; TCRdb's table is partial and in-frame only. The sample lists fewer than 1.6 million clones; 98% to 99% were seen once. Germline V gives CDR1 SGHRS, CDR2 YFSETQ. This CDR3 contains 15 residues. Trimming cost V 0 bases and J 4 bases; bases outside gene matches: 4. This sequence joins TRBV5-1 and TRBJ1-3; the match to TRBD1 covers 7 bases. What was sequenced was naive CD4+ T cells sorted from blood. Subset defined: CD45RA+ positively selected. The clonotype was recovered from a young man in good health. This CDR3 reads CASSLDGTEGNTIYF. CDR3 sequence (DNA): TGCGCCAGCAGCTTGGATGGGACAGAGGGAAACACCATATATTTT. Full variable domain (remainder filled in from reference TRBV5-1 and TRBJ1-3): KAGVTQTPRYLIKTRGQQVTLSCSPISGHRSVSWYQQTPGQGLQFLFEYFSETQRNKGNFPGRFSGRQFSNSRSEMNVSTLELGDSALYLCASSLDGTEGNTIYFGEGSWLTVV.